This entry concerns a single TCR beta chain. The CDR3 totals 14 residues. Germline CDR1 reads SGHAT; CDR2 reads FQDESV (reference sequence). Trimming cost V 4 bases and J 11 bases; bases outside gene matches: 12. Profiled with immunoSEQ multiplex PCR; TCRdb holds only in-frame clones, not every one. This sample has more than 250,000 clones; around 89% occur once, and the top ten carry about 6%. This record belongs to a study of blood T cell repertoires in COVID-19. Sequenced: peripheral blood. The chain uses TRBV11-1 and TRBJ1-1, with 8 positions matching TRBD1. This clonotype was sampled from a woman aged 50 to 60 with COVID-19, enrolled during active disease. CDR3 residues: CASSSDREYVDAFF. The CDR3 region has the DNA TGTGCCAGCAGCTCGGACAGGGAATATGTGGACGCTTTCTTT.